This record covers a single T cell receptor (beta chain). V lost 2 bases to trimming and J lost 2 bases, with 13 bases between them. CDR1 is SGHVS and CDR2 is FQNEAQ in the germline V gene. The CDR3 is 16 amino acids. Repertoires were generated with immunoSEQ multiplex PCR, while TCRdb's copy carries only in-frame clones and drops some. The repertoire holds hundreds of thousands of clones, with 70% to 90% as singletons. This sample is part of a study of shared T cell receptors in the human thymus. Separately, the same data were catalogued under a study of human thymus T cells. That source adds: The people who donated were healthy Finnish babies having corrective surgery for congenital heart defects.

This clonotype was obtained from a boy under two years old with a congenital heart defect. Sequencing input: thymocytes. This sequence joins TRBV7-8 and TRBJ2-1; D remains ambiguous. The CDR3 DNA reads as TGTGCCAGCAGCTTATATAACAGCACCCCCTACAATGAGCAGTTCTTC. Encoded protein: CASSLYNSTPYNEQFF.